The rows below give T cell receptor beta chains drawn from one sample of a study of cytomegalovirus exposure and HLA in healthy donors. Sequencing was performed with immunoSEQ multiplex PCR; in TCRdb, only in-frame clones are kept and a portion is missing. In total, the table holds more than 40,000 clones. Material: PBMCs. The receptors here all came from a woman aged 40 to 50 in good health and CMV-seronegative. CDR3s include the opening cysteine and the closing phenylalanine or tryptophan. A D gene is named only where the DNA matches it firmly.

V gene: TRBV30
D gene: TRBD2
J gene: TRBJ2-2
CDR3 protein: CAWIQTPGLAFTGELFF
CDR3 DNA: TGTGCCTGGATCCAAACCCCGGGACTAGCCTTCACTGGGGAGCTGTTTTTT

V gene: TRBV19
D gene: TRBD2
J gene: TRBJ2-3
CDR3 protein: CASSIDRRQGESPTSGRRDTQYF
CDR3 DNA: TGTGCCAGTAGTATAGATCGTCGCCAAGGAGAGAGTCCGACTAGCGGGAGACGCGATACGCAGTATTTT

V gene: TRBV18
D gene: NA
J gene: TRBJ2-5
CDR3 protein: CASSPPSHQETQYF
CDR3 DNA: TGTGCCAGCTCACCTCCATCCCACCAAGAGACCCAGTACTTC

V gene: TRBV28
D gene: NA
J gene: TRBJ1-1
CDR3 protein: CASNGEMNTEAFF
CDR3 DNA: TGTGCCAGTAATGGGGAGATGAACACTGAAGCTTTCTTT

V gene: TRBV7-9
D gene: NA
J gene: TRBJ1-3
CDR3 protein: CASSPKLNRGNTIYF
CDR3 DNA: TGTGCCAGCAGCCCTAAACTCAACAGGGGAAACACCATATATTTT

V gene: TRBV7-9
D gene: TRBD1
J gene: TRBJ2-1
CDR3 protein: CASSPPEGASNEQFF
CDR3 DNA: TGTGCCAGCAGCCCTCCTGAGGGGGCGAGTAATGAGCAGTTCTTC

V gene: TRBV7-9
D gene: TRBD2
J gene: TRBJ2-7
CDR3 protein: CASSLYVGSGSLYEQYF
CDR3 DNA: TGTGCCAGCAGCTTATATGTGGGTAGCGGGAGTTTGTACGAGCAGTACTTC

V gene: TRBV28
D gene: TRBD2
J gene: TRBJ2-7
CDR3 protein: CASRISLAGNYEQYF
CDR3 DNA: TGTGCCAGCAGGATCTCCCTAGCGGGGAACTACGAGCAGTACTTC

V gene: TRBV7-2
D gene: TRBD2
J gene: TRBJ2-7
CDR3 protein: CASSLNWGLADEQYF
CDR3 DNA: TGTGCCAGCAGTCTGAATTGGGGACTAGCAGACGAGCAGTACTTC

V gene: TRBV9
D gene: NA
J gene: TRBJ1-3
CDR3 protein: CASSESPQGLRNTIYF
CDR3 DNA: TGTGCCAGCAGCGAATCACCCCAGGGTCTTCGGAACACCATATATTTT

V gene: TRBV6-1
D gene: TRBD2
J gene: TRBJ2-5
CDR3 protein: CASSDGGSGMAKTQYF
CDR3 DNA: TGTGCCAGCAGTGACGGTGGTAGCGGGATGGCGAAGACCCAGTACTTC

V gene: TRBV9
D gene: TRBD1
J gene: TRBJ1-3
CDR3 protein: CASSVDPTGGWSGNTIYF
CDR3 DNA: TGTGCCAGCAGCGTAGACCCGACAGGGGGCTGGAGTGGAAACACCATATATTTT

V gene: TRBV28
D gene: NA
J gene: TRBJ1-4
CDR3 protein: CASSLPPTGEKLFF
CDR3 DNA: TGTGCCAGCAGTCTACCCCCGACGGGGGAAAAACTGTTTTTT

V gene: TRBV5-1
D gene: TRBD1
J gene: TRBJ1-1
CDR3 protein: CASSLGTGNTEAFF
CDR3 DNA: TGCGCCAGCAGCTTGGGGACAGGGAACACTGAAGCTTTCTTT

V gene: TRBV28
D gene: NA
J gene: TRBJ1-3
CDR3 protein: CASSLISRGSGNTIYF
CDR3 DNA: TGTGCCAGCAGTTTAATTAGTAGGGGCTCTGGAAACACCATATATTTT

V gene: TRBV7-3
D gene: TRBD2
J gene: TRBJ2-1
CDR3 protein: CASSLTGTSVYNEQFF
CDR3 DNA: TGTGCCAGCAGCTTAACCGGGACTAGCGTCTACAATGAGCAGTTCTTC

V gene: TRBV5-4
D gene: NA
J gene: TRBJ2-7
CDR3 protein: CASSLNRVEQYF
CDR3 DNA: TGTGCCAGCAGCTTGAACAGGGTAGAGCAGTACTTC

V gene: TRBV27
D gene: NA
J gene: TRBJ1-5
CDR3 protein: CASSFIGESQPQHF
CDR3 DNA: TGTGCCAGCAGTTTTATCGGGGAAAGTCAGCCCCAGCATTTT

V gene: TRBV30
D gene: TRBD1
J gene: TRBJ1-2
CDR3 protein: CAWSRDRVDGYTF
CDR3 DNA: TGTGCCTGGTCCCGGGACAGGGTAGATGGCTACACCTTC

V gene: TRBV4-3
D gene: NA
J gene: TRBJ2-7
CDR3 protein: CASSRFAGNYEQYF
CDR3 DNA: TGCGCCAGCAGCCGTTTCGCGGGAAACTACGAGCAGTACTTC

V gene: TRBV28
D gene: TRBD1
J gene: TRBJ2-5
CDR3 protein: CASSMQLPGQGEETQYF
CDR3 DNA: TGTGCCAGCAGTATGCAACTACCGGGACAGGGGGAGGAGACCCAGTACTTC

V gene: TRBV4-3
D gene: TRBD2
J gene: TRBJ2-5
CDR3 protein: CASSPSPSGTSGSWGETQYF
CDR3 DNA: TGCGCCAGCAGCCCGTCACCTTCCGGGACTAGCGGGAGTTGGGGAGAGACCCAGTACTTC

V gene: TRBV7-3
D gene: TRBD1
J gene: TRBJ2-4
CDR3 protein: CASSPQGVKNIQYF
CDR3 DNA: TGTGCCAGCAGCCCACAGGGGGTCAAAAACATTCAGTACTTC

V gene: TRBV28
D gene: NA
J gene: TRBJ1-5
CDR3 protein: CASTPPGSHQPQHF
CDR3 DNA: TGTGCCAGCACCCCCCCGGGGTCGCATCAGCCCCAGCATTTT

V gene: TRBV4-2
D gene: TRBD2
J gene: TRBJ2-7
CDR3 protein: CASSRGGGSYEQYF
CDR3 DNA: TGTGCCAGCAGTCGGGGCGGGGGCTCCTACGAGCAGTACTTC

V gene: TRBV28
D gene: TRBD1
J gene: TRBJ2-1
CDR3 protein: CASRDREDHEQFF
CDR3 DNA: TGTGCCAGCAGGGACAGGGAGGATCATGAGCAGTTCTTC

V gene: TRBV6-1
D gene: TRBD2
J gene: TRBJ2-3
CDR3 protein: CASSENVRLAGAADTQYF
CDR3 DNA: TGTGCCAGCAGTGAAAACGTGAGACTAGCGGGAGCGGCGGATACGCAGTATTTT

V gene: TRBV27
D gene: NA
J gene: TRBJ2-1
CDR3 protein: CASKKFGYGGSSNNEQFF
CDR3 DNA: TGTGCCAGCAAAAAATTCGGTTATGGAGGGTCATCAAACAATGAGCAGTTCTTC

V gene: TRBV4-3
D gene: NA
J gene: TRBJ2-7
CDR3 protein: CASSQDSGGAYEQYF
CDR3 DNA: TGCGCCAGCAGCCAAGATAGCGGAGGGGCCTACGAGCAGTACTTC

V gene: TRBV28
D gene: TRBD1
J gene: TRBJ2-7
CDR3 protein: CASRGTGTGEHEQYF
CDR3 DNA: TGTGCCAGCAGGGGGACCGGGACAGGCGAACACGAGCAGTACTTC

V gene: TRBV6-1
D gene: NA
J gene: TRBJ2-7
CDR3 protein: CASSVGSPPEQYF
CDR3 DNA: TGTGCCAGCAGTGTCGGTTCCCCGCCCGAGCAGTACTTC

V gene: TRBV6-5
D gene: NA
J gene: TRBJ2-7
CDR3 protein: CASSYWGPSYEQYF
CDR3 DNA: TGTGCCAGCAGTTACTGGGGCCCATCCTACGAGCAGTACTTC

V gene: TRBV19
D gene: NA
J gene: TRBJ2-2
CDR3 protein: CASSVGGPSTGELFF
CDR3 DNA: TGTGCCAGTAGTGTGGGGGGACCTAGCACCGGGGAGCTGTTTTTT

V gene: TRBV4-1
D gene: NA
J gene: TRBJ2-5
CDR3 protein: CASSQSGPETQYF
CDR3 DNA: TGCGCCAGCAGCCAATCAGGCCCGGAGACCCAGTACTTC

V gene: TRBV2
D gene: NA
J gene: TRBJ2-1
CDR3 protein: CASMSNEQFF
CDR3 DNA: TGTGCCAGCATGAGCAATGAGCAGTTCTTC

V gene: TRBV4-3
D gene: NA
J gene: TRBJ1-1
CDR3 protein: CASSPGADHTEAFF
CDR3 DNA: TGCGCCAGCAGCCCAGGGGCGGACCACACTGAAGCTTTCTTT